The entry below describes one TCR beta chain. The sample comes from a study of cytomegalovirus exposure and HLA in healthy donors. The primer mix had 60 Vbeta and 13 Jbeta primers. The assay was immunoSEQ multiplex PCR, and TCRdb's table has in-frame clones only and misses some. The sample consists of around 79,000 clones, 73% of them appearing once. The CDR3 sequence is 14 residues long. Germline CDR1 reads MNHNS; CDR2 reads SASEGT. After removal of 7 bases from V and 2 bases from J, the junction contained 7 bases not matched to a gene. This chain joins TRBV6-1 and TRBJ1-2; 7 bases are a match to TRBD1. Source material: PBMCs. The sequence was collected from a woman aged 40 to 50 in good health and CMV-seropositive. The DNA of the CDR3 is TGTGCCAGCAATGTCCAGGGGGTGAACTATGGCTACACCTTC. It encodes CASNVQGVNYGYTF.